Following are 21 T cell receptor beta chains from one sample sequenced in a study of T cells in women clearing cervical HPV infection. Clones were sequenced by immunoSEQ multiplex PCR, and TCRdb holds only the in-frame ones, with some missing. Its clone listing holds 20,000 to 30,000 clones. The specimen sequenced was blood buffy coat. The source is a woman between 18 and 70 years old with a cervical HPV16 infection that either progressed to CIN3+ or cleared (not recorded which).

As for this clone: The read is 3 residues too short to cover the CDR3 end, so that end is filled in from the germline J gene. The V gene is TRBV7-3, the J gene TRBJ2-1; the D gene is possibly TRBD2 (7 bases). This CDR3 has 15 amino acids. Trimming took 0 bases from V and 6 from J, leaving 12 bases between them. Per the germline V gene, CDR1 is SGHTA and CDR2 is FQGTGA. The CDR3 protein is CASSLTRGPGNEQFF. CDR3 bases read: TGTGCCAGCAGCTTAACGCGGGGGCCCGGCAATGAG. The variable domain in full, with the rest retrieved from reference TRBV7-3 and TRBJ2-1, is GAGVSQTPSNKVTEKGKYVELRCDPISGHTALYWYRQSLGQGPEFLIYFQGTGAADDSGLPNDRFFAVRPEGSVSTLKIQRTERGDSAVYLCASSLTRGPGNEQFFGPGTRLTVL.

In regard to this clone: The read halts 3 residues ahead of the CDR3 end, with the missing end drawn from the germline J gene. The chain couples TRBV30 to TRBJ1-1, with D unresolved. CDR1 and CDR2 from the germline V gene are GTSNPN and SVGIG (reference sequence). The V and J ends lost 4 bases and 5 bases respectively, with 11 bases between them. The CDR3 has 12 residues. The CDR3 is CAWTYGGTEAFF. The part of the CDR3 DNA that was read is TGTGCCTGGACCTATGGAGGGACTGAA.

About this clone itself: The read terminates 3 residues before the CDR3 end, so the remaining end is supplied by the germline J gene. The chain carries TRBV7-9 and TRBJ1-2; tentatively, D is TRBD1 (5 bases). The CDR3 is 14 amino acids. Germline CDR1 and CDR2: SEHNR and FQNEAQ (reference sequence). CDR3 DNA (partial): TGTGCCAGCAGTTTTTCAGGGAATTCAGATACC. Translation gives CASSFSGNSDT. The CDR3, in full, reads CASSFSGNSDTYTF.

CDR3 DNA (partial): TGTGCCATCTCGCTAGAGGCGGGAGTGAATGAG. This sequence encodes CAISLEAGVNE. The entire CDR3 sequence reads CAISLEAGVNEQFF. The chain is built from TRBV10-3 and TRBJ2-1; 7 bases are a match to TRBD2. The observed sequence ends 3 residues before the CDR3 terminus, with the missing tail filled in from the germline J gene. This CDR3 contains 14 residues. V shed 8 bases, J shed 7 bases, and the junction held 11 bases outside the gene matches. Germline V gene lookup returns CDR1 ENHRY and CDR2 SYGVKD.

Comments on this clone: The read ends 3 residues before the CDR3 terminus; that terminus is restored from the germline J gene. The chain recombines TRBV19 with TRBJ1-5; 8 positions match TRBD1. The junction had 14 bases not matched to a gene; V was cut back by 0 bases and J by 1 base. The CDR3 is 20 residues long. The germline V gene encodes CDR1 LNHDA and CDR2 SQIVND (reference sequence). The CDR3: CASSIDPGQVIAMSNQPQHF. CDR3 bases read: TGTGCCAGTAGTATAGATCCGGGACAGGTGATCGCTATGAGCAATCAGCCC.

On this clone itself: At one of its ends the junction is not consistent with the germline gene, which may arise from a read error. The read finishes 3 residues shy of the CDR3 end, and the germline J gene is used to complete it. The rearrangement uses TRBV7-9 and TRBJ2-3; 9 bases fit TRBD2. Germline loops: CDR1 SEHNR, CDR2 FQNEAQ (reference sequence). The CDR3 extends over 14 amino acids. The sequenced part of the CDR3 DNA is TGTGCCAGCAGCGCCGGACTAGCGCCAGAGACG. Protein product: CASSAGLAPET. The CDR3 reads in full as CASSAGLAPETQYF.

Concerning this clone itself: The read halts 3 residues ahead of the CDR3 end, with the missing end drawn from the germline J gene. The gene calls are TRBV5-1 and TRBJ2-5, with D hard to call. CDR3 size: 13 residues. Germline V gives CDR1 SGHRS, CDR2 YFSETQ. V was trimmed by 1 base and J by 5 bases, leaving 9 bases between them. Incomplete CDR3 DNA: TGCGCCAGCAGCTTGCCCTCTCCCGAGACC. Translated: CASSLPSPET. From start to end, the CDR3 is CASSLPSPETQYF.

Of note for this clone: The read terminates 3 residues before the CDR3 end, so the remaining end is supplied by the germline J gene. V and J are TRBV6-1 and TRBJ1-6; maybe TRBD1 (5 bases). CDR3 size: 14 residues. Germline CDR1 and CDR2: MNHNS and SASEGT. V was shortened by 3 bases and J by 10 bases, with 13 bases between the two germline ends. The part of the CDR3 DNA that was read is TGTGCCAGCAGTGAGGGCAGGGAGGGATCACCC. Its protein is CASSEGREGSP. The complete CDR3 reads CASSEGREGSPLHF.

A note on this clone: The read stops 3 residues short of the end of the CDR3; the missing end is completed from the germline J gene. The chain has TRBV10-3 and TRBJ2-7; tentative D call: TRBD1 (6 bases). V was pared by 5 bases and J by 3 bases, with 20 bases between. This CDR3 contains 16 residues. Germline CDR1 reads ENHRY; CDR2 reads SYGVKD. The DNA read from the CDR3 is TGTGCCATCAGTCTCCGAAACAGGGAGCCATACTACGAG. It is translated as CAISLRNREPYYE. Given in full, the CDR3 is CAISLRNREPYYEQYF.

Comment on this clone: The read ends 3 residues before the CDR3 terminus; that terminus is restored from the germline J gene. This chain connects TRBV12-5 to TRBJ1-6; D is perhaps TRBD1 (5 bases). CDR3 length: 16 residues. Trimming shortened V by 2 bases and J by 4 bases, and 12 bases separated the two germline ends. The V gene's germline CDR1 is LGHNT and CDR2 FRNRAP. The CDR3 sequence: CASGLSETEYNSPLHF. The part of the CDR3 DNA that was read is TGTGCTAGTGGTTTGTCGGAGACAGAATATAATTCACCC.

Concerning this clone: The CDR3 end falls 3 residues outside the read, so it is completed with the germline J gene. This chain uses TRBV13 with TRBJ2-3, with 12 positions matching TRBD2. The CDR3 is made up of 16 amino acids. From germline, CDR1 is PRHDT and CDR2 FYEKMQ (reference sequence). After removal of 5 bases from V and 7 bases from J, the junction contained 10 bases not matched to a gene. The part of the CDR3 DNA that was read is TGTGCCAGCAGCGGTGGACTAGCGGGAATTCCACATACG. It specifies CASSGGLAGIPHT. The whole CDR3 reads CASSGGLAGIPHTQYF.

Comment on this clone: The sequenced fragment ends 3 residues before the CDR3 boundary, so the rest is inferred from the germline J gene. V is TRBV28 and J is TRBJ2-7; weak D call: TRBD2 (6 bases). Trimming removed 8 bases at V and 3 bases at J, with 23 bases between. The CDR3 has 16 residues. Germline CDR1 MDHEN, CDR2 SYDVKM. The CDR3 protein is CASRTDWDSQNYEQYF. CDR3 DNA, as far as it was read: TGTGCCAGCCGGACGGACTGGGACTCCCAAAACTACGAG.

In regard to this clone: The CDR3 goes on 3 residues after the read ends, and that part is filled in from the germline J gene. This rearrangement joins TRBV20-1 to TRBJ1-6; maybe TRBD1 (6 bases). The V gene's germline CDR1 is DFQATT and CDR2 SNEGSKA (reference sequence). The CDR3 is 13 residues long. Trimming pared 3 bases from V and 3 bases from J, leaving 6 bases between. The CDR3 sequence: CSARDSYNSPLHF. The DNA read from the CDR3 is TGCAGTGCTAGGGACAGCTATAATTCACCC.

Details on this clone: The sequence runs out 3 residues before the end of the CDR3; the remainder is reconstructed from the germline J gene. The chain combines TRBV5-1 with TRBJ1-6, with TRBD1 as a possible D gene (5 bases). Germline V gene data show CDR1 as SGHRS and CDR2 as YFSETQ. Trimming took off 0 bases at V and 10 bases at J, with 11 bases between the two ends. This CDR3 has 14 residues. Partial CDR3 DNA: TGCGCCAGCAGCTTGGCAGGGCGTGCGTCACCC. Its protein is CASSLAGRASP. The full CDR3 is CASSLAGRASPLHF. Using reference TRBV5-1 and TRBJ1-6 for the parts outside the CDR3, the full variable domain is KAGVTQTPRYLIKTRGQQVTLSCSPISGHRSVSWYQQTPGQGLQFLFEYFSETQRNKGNFPGRFSGRQFSNSRSEMNVSTLELGDSALYLCASSLAGRASPLHFGNGTRLTVT.

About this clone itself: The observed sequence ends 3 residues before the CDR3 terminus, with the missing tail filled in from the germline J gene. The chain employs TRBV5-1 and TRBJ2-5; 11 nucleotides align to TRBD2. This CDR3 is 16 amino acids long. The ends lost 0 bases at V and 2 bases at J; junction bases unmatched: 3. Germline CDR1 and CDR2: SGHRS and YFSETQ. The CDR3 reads CASSLAGTSGQETQYF. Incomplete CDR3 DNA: TGCGCCAGCAGCTTGGCTGGGACTAGCGGACAAGAGACC.

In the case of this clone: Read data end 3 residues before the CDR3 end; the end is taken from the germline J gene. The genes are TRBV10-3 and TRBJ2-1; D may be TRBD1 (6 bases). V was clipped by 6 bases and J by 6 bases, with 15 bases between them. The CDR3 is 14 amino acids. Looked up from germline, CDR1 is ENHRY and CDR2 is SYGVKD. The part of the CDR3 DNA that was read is TGTGCCATCAGCTCAAGGACAGTTAGCAATGAG. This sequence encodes CAISSRTVSNE. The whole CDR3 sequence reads CAISSRTVSNEQFF.

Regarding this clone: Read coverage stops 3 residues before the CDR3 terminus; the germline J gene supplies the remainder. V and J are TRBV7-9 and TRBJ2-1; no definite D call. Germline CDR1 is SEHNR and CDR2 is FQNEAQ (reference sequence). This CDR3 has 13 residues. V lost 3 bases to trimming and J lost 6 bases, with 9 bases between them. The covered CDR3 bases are TGTGCCAGCAGCTTGGGCCAGATCAATGAG. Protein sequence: CASSLGQINE. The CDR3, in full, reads CASSLGQINEQFF.

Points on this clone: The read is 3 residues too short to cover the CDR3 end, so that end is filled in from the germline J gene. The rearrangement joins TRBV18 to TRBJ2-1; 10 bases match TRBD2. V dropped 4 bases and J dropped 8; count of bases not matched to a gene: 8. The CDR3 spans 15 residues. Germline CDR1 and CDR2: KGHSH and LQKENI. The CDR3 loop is CASSRHKGTSDEQFF. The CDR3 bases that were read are TGTGCCAGCTCACGACATAAAGGGACTAGCGATGAG.

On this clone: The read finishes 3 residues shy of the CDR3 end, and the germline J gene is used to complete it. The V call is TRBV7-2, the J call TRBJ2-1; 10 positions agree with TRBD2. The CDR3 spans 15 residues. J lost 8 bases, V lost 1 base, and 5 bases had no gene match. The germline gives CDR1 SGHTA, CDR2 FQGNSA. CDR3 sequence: CASSLGVSGGYEQFF. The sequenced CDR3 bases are TGTGCCAGCAGCTTAGGTGTTAGCGGGGGGTATGAG.

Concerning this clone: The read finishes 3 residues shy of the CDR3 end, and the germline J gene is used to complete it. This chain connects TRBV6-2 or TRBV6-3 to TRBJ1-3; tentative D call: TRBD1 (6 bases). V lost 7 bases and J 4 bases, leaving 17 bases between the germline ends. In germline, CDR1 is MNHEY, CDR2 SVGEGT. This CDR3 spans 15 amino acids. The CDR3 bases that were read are TGTGCCAGCACCTCAGACAGGTCTCCCGGAAACACC. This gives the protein CASTSDRSPGNT. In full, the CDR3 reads CASTSDRSPGNTIYF.

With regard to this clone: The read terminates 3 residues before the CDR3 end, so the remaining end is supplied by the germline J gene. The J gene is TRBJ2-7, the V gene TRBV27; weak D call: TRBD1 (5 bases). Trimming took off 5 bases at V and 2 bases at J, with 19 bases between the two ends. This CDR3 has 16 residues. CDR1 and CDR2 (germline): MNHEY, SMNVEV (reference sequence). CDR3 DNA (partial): TGTGCCAGCAGTCCCACGGCAGGGCACTCAACCTACGAG. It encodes CASSPTAGHSTYE. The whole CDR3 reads CASSPTAGHSTYEQYF.